These 6 T cell receptor beta chains were sequenced from one sample in a study of blood T cell repertoires in COVID-19. TCRdb's copy holds only in-frame clones and misses some; the assay was immunoSEQ multiplex PCR. The repertoire holds approximately 220,000 clones, with about 82% as singletons. The sample was peripheral blood. These receptors originate from a woman of 80 years or more with acute or convalescent COVID-19.

The rearrangement links TRBV25-1 to TRBJ2-5, with TRBD2 as a possible D gene (5 bases). The CDR3 length is 14 residues. Germline CDR1 and CDR2: MGHDK and SYGVNS. Trimming stripped 3 bases from V and 2 bases from J, with 10 bases between. The CDR3 sequence is CASSDPRGQETQYF. The CDR3 DNA reads TGTGCCAGCAGTGACCCCCGGGGACAAGAGACCCAGTACTTC. The full variable domain, rest sourced from reference TRBV25-1 and TRBJ2-5, is EADIYQTPRYLVIGTGKKITLECSQTMGHDKMYWYQQDPGMELHLIHYSYGVNSTEKGDLSSESTVSRIRTEHFPLTLESARPSHTSQYLCASSDPRGQETQYFGPGTRLLVL.

This clone was detected once. This chain uses TRBV20-1 with TRBJ2-3; D is unresolved. This CDR3 region has 11 residues. The V gene lost 3 bases and the J gene lost 5 bases, with 6 bases spanning the gap. Germline-derived CDR1 and CDR2 are DFQATT and SNEGSKA (reference sequence). The CDR3 nucleotides are TGCAGTGCTAGGAACGGAGATACGCAGTATTTT. Encoded protein: CSARNGDTQYF.

The V and J genes are TRBV27 and TRBJ2-1; the match to TRBD2 covers 9 bases. CDR1 is MNHEY and CDR2 is SMNVEV in the germline V gene (reference sequence). The CDR3 totals 15 residues. The V segment lost 3 bases and the J segment 4 bases; nucleotides outside the gene matches: 4. This chain's CDR3 is CASSFGSGGYNEQFF. The CDR3 DNA is TGTGCCAGCAGTTTCGGCAGCGGGGGGTACAATGAGCAGTTCTTC.

CDR3 nucleotide sequence: TGTGCCAGCAGCTTAGGAGGGGGTAATGAGCAGTTCTTC. Amino acid sequence: CASSLGGGNEQFF. The V gene is TRBV7-9, the J gene TRBJ2-1, with TRBD1 as a possible D gene (6 bases). This CDR3 has 13 amino acids. The V end lost 1 base, the J end lost 7 bases, and 8 bases lay between the germline ends. The germline V gene has CDR1 SEHNR and CDR2 FQNEAQ (reference sequence).

This clone was picked up one time. CDR3 nucleotides: TGTGCCAGCAGCCCACGGACAGGGGGTAGGAAAACTGAAGCTTTCTTT. This translates into CASSPRTGGRKTEAFF. The chain carries TRBV5-6 and TRBJ1-1, with TRBD1 matching over 10 bases. V lost 4 bases and J lost 5; bases outside the gene matches: 11. Germline V gene sequence: CDR1 SGHDT, CDR2 YYEEEE. The CDR3 is made up of 16 amino acids.

The chain has TRBV21-1 and TRBJ2-3; whether TRBD2, the table's D call, matches the DNA was not checked. TRBV21-1 is listed as a pseudogene. This CDR3 has 18 amino acids. CDR3 in amino acids: CASSKWVTSGGCTDTQYF. The CDR3 nucleotides are TGTGCCAGCAGCAAATGGGTGACTAGCGGGGGGTGCACAGATACGCAGTATTTT.